This record concerns one TCR beta chain sequence. The antigen remains undetermined. Profiling relied on immunoSEQ multiplex PCR, and the TCRdb table lists in-frame clones only, not all of them. The repertoire holds nearly 95,000 clones, with around 94% as singletons. The data are from a study of siplizumab effects on memory and regulatory T cells. Study findings and constraints: The mean Treg-derived percentage of mappable alloreactive CD4+ clones was under 75% with siplizumab compared with about 28% in controls. A major contribution to the alloresponse seemed to be made by naive T cells, which seemed more diverse than memory cells.

The length of the CDR3 is 14 residues. CDR1 MNHNY and CDR2 SVGAGI come from the germline V gene (reference sequence). V shed 6 bases and J shed 0 bases, with 12 bases lying between them. The sequence came from a human donor in good health. The chain recombines TRBV6-6 with TRBJ2-7; D possibly corresponds to TRBD1 (6 bases). Sequenced input: non-Treg CD4+ T cells sorted from blood. DNA of the CDR3: TGTGCCAGCAGCCTTGGACAGACCTCCTACGAGCAGTACTTC. As protein: CASSLGQTSYEQYF.